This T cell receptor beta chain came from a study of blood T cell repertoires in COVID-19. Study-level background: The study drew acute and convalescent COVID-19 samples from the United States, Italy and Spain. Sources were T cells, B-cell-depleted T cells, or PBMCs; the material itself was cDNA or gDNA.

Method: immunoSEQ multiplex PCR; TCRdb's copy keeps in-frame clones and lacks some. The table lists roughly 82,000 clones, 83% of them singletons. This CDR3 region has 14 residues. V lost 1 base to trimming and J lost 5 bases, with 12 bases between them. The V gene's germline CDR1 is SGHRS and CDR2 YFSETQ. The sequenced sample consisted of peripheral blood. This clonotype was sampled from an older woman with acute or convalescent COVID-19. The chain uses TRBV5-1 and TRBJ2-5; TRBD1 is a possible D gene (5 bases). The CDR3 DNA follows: TGCGCCAGCAGCTTGCAAGGGGATTGGGAGACCCAGTACTTC. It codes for CASSLQGDWETQYF.